The 12 T cell receptor beta chains given below trace back to one sample, sequenced in a study of T cells in localized non-small cell lung cancer. The data were produced by immunoSEQ multiplex PCR, yet TCRdb's version contains in-frame clones alone and is incomplete. The table lists 130,000 or so clones, around 90% of them singletons. Sequencing was performed on peripheral blood, taken before any cancer treatment. All receptors derive from a female donor over 55 with stage I lung adenocarcinoma.

The chain carries TRBV25-1 and TRBJ1-4; D ambiguous. Trimming pared 4 bases from V and 2 bases from J, leaving 11 bases between. Germline CDR1 is MGHDK and CDR2 is SYGVNS. The CDR3 runs 15 residues. DNA of the CDR3: TGTGCCAGCAGTGCCCCTGGGGTTACTAATGAAAAACTGTTTTTT. Protein product: CASSAPGVTNEKLFF. Looking up the rest from reference TRBV25-1 and TRBJ1-4 gives the full variable domain: EADIYQTPRYLVIGTGKKITLECSQTMGHDKMYWYQQDPGMELHLIHYSYGVNSTEKGDLSSESTVSRIRTEHFPLTLESARPSHTSQYLCASSAPGVTNEKLFFGSGTQLSVL.

This sequence joins TRBV19 and TRBJ1-1; a weak D match, TRBD1 (6 bases). The CDR3 sequence is 15 residues long. CDR1 and CDR2 from the germline V gene are LNHDA and SQIVND (reference sequence). Trimming shortened V by 3 bases and J by 1 base, and 12 bases separated the two germline ends. The CDR3 region is CASSIGWTANTEAFF. DNA for the CDR3: TGTGCCAGTAGTATTGGGTGGACAGCGAACACTGAAGCTTTCTTT.

This clone has a handful of counts. The chain recombines TRBV30 with TRBJ1-1; tentatively, D is TRBD1 (5 bases). The CDR3 covers 15 residues. Germline values: CDR1 GTSNPN, CDR2 SVGIG (reference sequence). V lost 7 bases, J lost 0 bases, and 18 bases lay in between. The CDR3 loop is CASQGLNFLNTEAFF. Here the CDR3 DNA reads TGTGCCTCCCAGGGACTGAATTTTCTGAACACTGAAGCTTTCTTT.

The chain has TRBV7-6 and TRBJ2-7, with D unresolved. The CDR3 runs to 13 residues. The V gene's germline CDR1 is SGHVS and CDR2 FNYEAQ. V was trimmed by 1 base and J by 2 bases, leaving 6 bases between them. The DNA of the CDR3 is TGTGCCAGCAGCTTAGGAGTGCCCTACGAGCAGTACTTC. Translating gives CASSLGVPYEQYF.

CDR3 nucleotides: TGTGCCAGCTCACTTCAAACAGGGGCCGGAGGGAGAGACATTCAGTACTTC. Its protein product is CASSLQTGAGGRDIQYF. The V and J genes are TRBV18 and TRBJ2-4; possible D gene TRBD1, 7 bases. CDR1 is KGHSH, CDR2 LQKENI, per germline. Trimming left V 4 bases short and J 8 bases short, with 24 bases between. This CDR3 is 17 amino acids long. The full variable domain, its missing parts supplied by reference TRBV18 and TRBJ2-4, is NAGVMQNPRHLVRRRGQEARLRCSPMKGHSHVYWYRQLPEEGLKFMVYLQKENIIDESGMPKERFSAEFPKEGPSILRIQQVVRGDSAAYFCASSLQTGAGGRDIQYFGAGTRLSVL.

V usage is TRBV27 and J usage is TRBJ2-1, with TRBD1 matching over 8 bases. The junction had 9 bases not matched to a gene; V was cut back by 4 bases and J by 4 bases. Germline-derived CDR1 and CDR2 are MNHEY and SMNVEV (reference sequence). CDR3 length equals 16 residues. CDR3 in amino acids: CASSSERTGLYNEQFF. As DNA, the CDR3 is TGTGCCAGCAGTTCCGAGAGGACAGGGCTATACAATGAGCAGTTCTTC.

The rearrangement uses TRBV2 and TRBJ2-1; D is perhaps TRBD2 (5 bases). Trimming removed 1 base from V and 7 bases from J, with 14 bases in between. Germline V gene data show CDR1 as SNHLY and CDR2 as FYNNEI. The CDR3 totals 15 residues. CDR3 protein: CASSEGVLSGNEQFF. CDR3 coding DNA: TGTGCCAGCAGTGAAGGGGTCTTATCGGGGAATGAGCAGTTCTTC.

The CDR3 sequence: CASSPLVGLQETQYF. The CDR3 DNA sequence: TGCGCCAGCAGCCCCTTGGTGGGTCTGCAAGAGACCCAGTACTTC. The rearrangement uses TRBV5-1 and TRBJ2-5; unclear D gene. This CDR3 region has 15 residues. The V end lost 4 bases, the J end lost 2 bases, and 15 bases lay between the germline ends. Germline V gene lookup returns CDR1 SGHRS and CDR2 YFSETQ.

The chain employs TRBV18 and TRBJ1-4, with a possible D match to TRBD1 (6 bases). V lost 1 base, J lost 8 bases, and 11 bases lay in between. The CDR3 covers 14 residues. The germline V gene has CDR1 KGHSH and CDR2 LQKENI. CDR3 residues: CASSPLPGEEKLFF. CDR3 nucleotides: TGTGCCAGCTCACCACTTCCAGGGGAGGAAAAACTGTTTTTT.

V and J are TRBV15 and TRBJ1-4; TRBD1 might be the D (5 bases). CDR3 length: 15 residues. Germline CDR1 LNHNV, CDR2 YYDKDF (reference sequence). Trimming removed 4 bases at V and 4 bases at J, with 13 bases between. The CDR3: CATSTRTILNEKLFF. DNA for the CDR3: TGTGCCACCAGCACGCGGACAATACTTAATGAAAAACTGTTTTTT. Looking up the rest from reference TRBV15 and TRBJ1-4 gives the full variable domain: DAMVIQNPRYQVTQFGKPVTLSCSQTLNHNVMYWYQQKSSQAPKLLFHYYDKDFNNEADTPDNFQSRRPNTSFCFLDIRSPGLGDTAMYLCATSTRTILNEKLFFGSGTQLSVL.

The V call is TRBV9, the J call TRBJ2-2; a weak D match, TRBD2 (7 bases). Germline assignment: CDR1 SGDLS and CDR2 YYNGEE. The CDR3 extends over 17 amino acids. Trimming pared 1 base from V and 4 bases from J, leaving 17 bases between. The DNA for the CDR3 is TGTGCCAGCAGCGTATCGGCCGGGGGGCCTGGCACCGGGGAGCTGTTTTTT. Its translation is CASSVSAGGPGTGELFF.

This chain joins TRBV10-1 and TRBJ1-2; 7 bases match TRBD1. CDR3 length equals 13 residues. The trim removed 4 bases at V and 4 bases at J, leaving 3 bases unmatched. CDR1 and CDR2 (germline): WNHNN, SYGVQD (reference sequence). CDR3 sequence reads: CASSATGTYGYTF. In DNA form, the CDR3 reads TGCGCCAGCAGTGCGACAGGGACCTATGGCTACACCTTC.